These 28 T cell receptor beta chains originate from one sample sequenced in a study of CXCR3-negative and CXCR3-positive naive CD8 T cells (dated by TCRdb to the late 2010s). Instrument used: NextSeq 550. The Human TCR Profiling Kit (MiLaboratory) was used to make UMI-labeled 5' RACE TRB cDNA libraries. Through TCRdb reprocessing, the reads give one entry per CDR3 protein sequence; DNA is omitted. Per the sample table, the count is under 50,000 distinct CDR3 sequences. The ten biggest clones cover roughly 2.5% of the sample. The source material was naive CXCR3- CD8+ T cells from blood. This sample's cell subset or site label indicates: CD45RO-CCR7+CD27+CD95- naive CD8+ T cells lacking CXCR3 (TNR3-). These receptors came from a human donor in good health. Some clones in this sample may be carry-over from other donors' samples.

The rearrangement uses TRBV5-5 and TRBJ1-1. The V gene's germline CDR1 is SGHKS and CDR2 YYEKEE (reference sequence). CDR3 length: 12 amino acids. The CDR3 sequence: CASSLLGTEAFF.

This sequence joins TRBV25-1 and TRBJ1-1. The CDR3 spans 12 residues. Germline values: CDR1 MGHDK, CDR2 SYGVNS. The CDR3 loop is CASSDPNTEAFF.

The V call is TRBV28, the J call TRBJ2-3; TCRdb returns TRBD1, unconfirmable since there is no DNA. Germline V gives CDR1 MDHEN, CDR2 SYDVKM. The CDR3 covers 15 residues. The CDR3 here is CASSPHREYTDTQYF.

This clonotype is deemed medium-sized by its frequency. The rearrangement joins TRBV28 to TRBJ2-5. Germline loops: CDR1 MDHEN, CDR2 SYDVKM. The CDR3 runs 11 residues. This CDR3 reads CASSLEETQYF.

The chain is built from TRBV29-1 and TRBJ2-1; TCRdb lists TRBD2, though no DNA is available to test this call. Germline-derived CDR1 and CDR2 are SQVTM and ANQGSEA. The CDR3 consists of 12 residues. The CDR3 loop is CSVEDRPRKQFF.

The chain uses TRBV7-9 and TRBJ2-2. The CDR3 is 13 residues long. Germline loops: CDR1 SEHNR, CDR2 FQNEAQ (reference sequence). The CDR3 sequence is CASSPGGTGELFF.

V is TRBV21-1 and J is TRBJ2-7; TCRdb gives TRBD2 as the D gene, but with no DNA this cannot be confirmed. TRBV21-1 is designated a pseudogene. This CDR3 spans 14 amino acids. Here the CDR3 reads CAPEGGRGNYEQYF.

V and J are TRBV7-3 and TRBJ2-7. The CDR3 spans 15 residues. Germline CDR1 and CDR2: SGHTA and FQGTGA. The CDR3 spells CASSGYGGADYEQYF.

J is TRBJ2-7 and V is TRBV3-1; the TRBD1 assignment by TCRdb is unverifiable without DNA. The CDR3 runs 16 residues. Germline assignment: CDR1 LGHDT and CDR2 YNNKEL (reference sequence). The CDR3: CASSQDSRARGHEQYF.

This chain uses TRBV6-6 with TRBJ1-5. CDR1 is MNHNY, CDR2 SVGAGI, per germline (reference sequence). The CDR3 is made up of 15 amino acids. The chain's CDR3 is CASSYSNGVGQPQHF.

V gene TRBV28 combines with J gene TRBJ1-6; the D call from TCRdb, TRBD1, cannot be confirmed without DNA. The CDR3 is 15 amino acids. CDR1 is MDHEN, CDR2 SYDVKM, per germline. CDR3: CASSPTGGTNSPLHF.

The chain has TRBV4-1 and TRBJ2-5; the D gene TCRdb calls, TRBD1, cannot be checked with no DNA. Germline V gives CDR1 MGHRA, CDR2 YSYEKL. CDR3 length equals 14 residues. CDR3 protein: CASSQGQGEETQYF.

V and J are TRBV27 and TRBJ1-4. Germline assignment: CDR1 MNHEY and CDR2 SMNVEV (reference sequence). The CDR3 has 13 residues. The CDR3 sequence is CASSLGVNEKLFF.

The V gene is TRBV6-7, the J gene TRBJ1-1; no DNA is available, so the TRBD1 call from TCRdb remains unchecked. TRBV6-7 is filed as an ORF, its function uncertain. The CDR3 runs to 14 residues. The CDR3: CASSPGGEGTEAFF.

V is TRBV20-1 and J is TRBJ1-1; TCRdb names TRBD1, which stays unverified in the absence of DNA. The CDR3 sequence is 15 residues long. The germline gives CDR1 DFQATT, CDR2 SNEGSKA (reference sequence). The chain's CDR3 is CSARDPARGNTEAFF.

This clonotype registers medium-sized by frequency. This rearrangement joins TRBV20-1 to TRBJ2-7; the TCRdb D gene call, TRBD1, has no DNA to confirm it. Germline CDR1 and CDR2: DFQATT and SNEGSKA (reference sequence). This CDR3 is 13 amino acids long. The CDR3 loop reads CSARDSRDYEQYF.

This sequence joins TRBV29-1 and TRBJ2-7; with no DNA, the TCRdb D assignment of TRBD1 cannot be verified. This CDR3 region has 13 residues. CDR1 is SQVTM and CDR2 is ANQGSEA in the germline V gene. CDR3: CSVVPGQSYEQYF.

This chain joins TRBV6-2 or TRBV6-3 and TRBJ2-7. The germline gives CDR1 MNHEY, CDR2 SVGEGT. This CDR3 contains 14 residues. CDR3 in amino acids: CASSPLSIAYEQYF.

The V and J genes are TRBV5-1 and TRBJ2-7. The CDR3 totals 11 residues. Germline V gene lookup returns CDR1 SGHRS and CDR2 YFSETQ. The chain's CDR3 is CASTNGYEQYF.

This chain links TRBV28 with TRBJ2-2; no DNA is available, so the TRBD1 call from TCRdb remains unchecked. The CDR3 has 15 residues. CDR1 MDHEN and CDR2 SYDVKM come from the germline V gene. The CDR3 is CATQGQNTNTGELFF.

The CDR3 reads CASSPSAGGYNEQFF. The chain has TRBV12-3 or TRBV12-4 and TRBJ2-1; with no DNA, the TCRdb D assignment of TRBD2 cannot be verified. This CDR3 is built from 15 residues.

This rearrangement joins TRBV25-1 to TRBJ2-2. Germline values: CDR1 MGHDK, CDR2 SYGVNS. This CDR3 has 13 residues. CDR3 loop: CASSESATGELFF.

V is TRBV6-5 and J is TRBJ2-7. This CDR3 region has 14 residues. Germline lookup yields CDR1 MNHEY and CDR2 SVGAGI. The CDR3 here is CASALWQGSYEQYF.

This chain connects TRBV4-3 to TRBJ2-5; the D gene TCRdb calls, TRBD1, cannot be checked with no DNA. From germline, CDR1 is LGHNA and CDR2 YSLEER. The CDR3 covers 15 residues. The CDR3 region is CASSQGSTDGGPQYF.

This chain uses TRBV7-9 with TRBJ2-1. The germline gives CDR1 SEHNR, CDR2 FQNEAQ (reference sequence). The CDR3 sequence is 13 residues long. The CDR3 sequence: CASSLDVQDEQFF.

The rearrangement joins TRBV6-5 to TRBJ2-1; absent DNA, TCRdb's TRBD1 call cannot be checked. The CDR3 runs to 13 residues. CDR1 is MNHEY and CDR2 is SVGAGI in the germline V gene. The CDR3 spells CASGTDNYNEQFF.

V usage is TRBV28 and J usage is TRBJ2-7. Germline V gene sequence: CDR1 MDHEN, CDR2 SYDVKM. CDR3 length: 14 residues. The CDR3 here is CASSLVGKAHEQYF.

According to its frequency, this clonotype is medium-sized. The CDR3 sequence: CASSPGGSGSPYEQYF. This chain links TRBV7-6 with TRBJ2-7; TCRdb's D call of TRBD1 is untestable without DNA. CDR3 length: 16 amino acids. Germline values: CDR1 SGHVS, CDR2 FNYEAQ.